This T cell receptor beta chain was sequenced during a study of human T cells and chemical hapten exposure. Time point noted: pre-sensitization, week 0. Treatment meaning: therapeutic diphenylcyclopropenone sensitization with weekly scalp DPC. MiXCR was run by TCRdb on the RACE reads, yielding one entry per CDR3 protein. Of 250,000 or so distinct CDR3 sequences in the sample, about 9% are singletons; the top ten hold around 2.5%. There are 14 residues in the CDR3. Germline trimming cut 5 bases from V and 9 bases from J; bases unmatched to any gene: 12. Germline CDR1 reads DFQATT; CDR2 reads SNEGSKA (reference sequence).

The chain combines TRBV20-1 with TRBJ2-1; 8 nucleotides match TRBD2. The receptor was isolated from a woman between 35 and 50 years old with alopecia areata. Some clones in this sample may be carry-over from other donors' samples. This specimen was whole blood, taken in connection with sensitization to the hapten diphenylcyclopropenone (DPC). CDR3 nucleotide sequence: TGCAGTGCTCCGAATGGACTAGCCGAGGGTGAGCAGTTCTTC. This gives the protein CSAPNGLAEGEQFF.